This T cell receptor (beta chain) appears in the sequencing data of a study of T cells after yellow fever vaccination. TCRdb re-analysed the 5' RACE reads in MiXCR, keeping a single row per CDR3 protein. The table shows some 400,000 distinct CDR3 sequences, with around a sixth occurring only once. V gave up 3 bases and J gave up 4 bases, with 1 base separating them. Germline V gene sequence: CDR1 GTSNPN, CDR2 SVGIG (reference sequence). CDR3 length equals 10 residues. The V and J genes are TRBV30 and TRBJ2-1; D gene uncertain. This sequence originates from a man aged 18-30 years who received the YFV17D yellow fever vaccine. This specimen was PBMCs, taken before the yellow fever booster vaccination. The CDR3, as DNA: TGTGCCTGGAGGTACAATGAGCAGTTCTTC. Translation gives CAWRYNEQFF.